The 27 T cell receptor beta chains reported below all come from one sample, sequenced in a study of CD4 T cells in relation to SARS-CoV-2 and coronaviruses. These receptors have no identified antigens. The repertoire was sequenced with immunoSEQ multiplex PCR; TCRdb's copy has only in-frame clones and lacks some. The sample carries some 40,000 clones, roughly four fifths recorded once. Sequences were obtained from naive CD4+ T cells from PBMCs, cultured in vitro. Subset reported: naive CD4+ T cells isolated by negative enrichment. The receptors stem from an adult with COVID-19.

The CDR3 region has the DNA TGTGCCAGTAGTCCGGGCGGACAGTCAATCTCTCTGAGGGGGGCCCTCCACTTT. Its translation: CASSPGGQSISLRGALHF. V usage is TRBV19 and J usage is TRBJ1-6, with D possibly matching TRBD1 (6 bases). Trimming stripped 5 bases from V and 14 bases from J, with 31 bases between. Germline V CDR1 and CDR2: LNHDA, SQIVND (reference sequence). The CDR3 has 18 amino acids.

The CDR3 region has the DNA TGTGCCTGGAGCCCAAAACTAGCGTCTTCCTACGAGCAGTACTTC. Protein sequence: CAWSPKLASSYEQYF. The gene calls are TRBV30 and TRBJ2-7, with 7 bases that match TRBD2. CDR1 is GTSNPN and CDR2 is SVGIG in the germline V gene (reference sequence). The CDR3 runs 15 residues. V lost 3 bases to trimming and J lost 1 base; unmatched junction nucleotides: 9.

The V gene is TRBV10-3, the J gene TRBJ2-1; weak D call: TRBD2 (5 bases). The ends were cut back, 7 bases at V and 0 bases at J, with 13 bases in the middle. Germline V lookup: CDR1 ENHRY, CDR2 SYGVKD. The CDR3 is 15 residues long. CDR3 region: CAITADSFSYNEQFF. As DNA, the CDR3 is TGTGCCATCACCGCGGACTCTTTCTCCTACAATGAGCAGTTCTTC.

This clone appeared a single time. The chain uses TRBV2 and TRBJ1-6; D gene ambiguous. V lost 3 bases and J 0 bases, leaving 12 bases between the germline ends. The CDR3 has 17 residues. Germline V gene sequence: CDR1 SNHLY, CDR2 FYNNEI. The CDR3 nucleotides are TGTGCCAGCAGTGAGAACAGCCGGAACTCCTATAATTCACCCCTCCACTTT. Residues: CASSENSRNSYNSPLHF.

The rearrangement uses TRBV7-2 and TRBJ2-3; D is tentatively TRBD1 or TRBD2 (5 bases each). Looked up from germline, CDR1 is SGHTA and CDR2 is FQGNSA. V dropped 4 bases and J dropped 4 bases, with 18 bases sitting between them. The CDR3 totals 16 residues. CDR3 residues: CASSSRDLKGADTQYF. The CDR3 DNA follows: TGTGCCAGCAGCTCCAGGGACCTAAAAGGGGCAGATACGCAGTATTTT.

Only one count was recorded for this clone. The chain is built from TRBV6-2 or TRBV6-3 and TRBJ2-7, with D perhaps TRBD2 (6 bases). This CDR3 is 14 amino acids long. The V gene's germline CDR1 is MNHEY and CDR2 SVGEGT. V was cut by 0 bases and J by 1 base, with 7 bases left in between. The CDR3 is CASSYSRGSYEQYF. The CDR3, as DNA: TGTGCCAGCAGTTACTCCCGGGGGTCCTACGAGCAGTACTTC.

The V call is TRBV6-5, the J call TRBJ1-1; possible D gene TRBD1, 6 bases. V dropped 8 bases and J dropped 4 bases, with 14 bases sitting between them. The CDR3 has 13 amino acids. The germline V gene encodes CDR1 MNHEY and CDR2 SVGAGI. The CDR3 reads CASENPGATEAFF. The DNA of the CDR3 is TGTGCCAGCGAGAACCCAGGGGCCACTGAAGCTTTCTTT.

This chain joins TRBV19 and TRBJ1-1, with unresolved D. This CDR3 is built from 14 residues. V was trimmed by 4 bases and J by 0 bases, leaving 9 bases between them. Germline V gene data show CDR1 as LNHDA and CDR2 as SQIVND (reference sequence). In DNA, the CDR3 is TGTGCCAGTAGTAGGACCCTCATGAACACTGAAGCTTTCTTT. Protein: CASSRTLMNTEAFF.

This chain connects TRBV19 to TRBJ2-3; 8 bases fit TRBD1. V gave up 4 bases and J gave up 0 bases; unmatched junction bases: 6. CDR1 LNHDA and CDR2 SQIVND come from the germline V gene (reference sequence). The CDR3 is 16 amino acids. In nucleotides, the CDR3 is TGTGCCAGTAGTACCTGGACAGGGATGAGCACAGATACGCAGTATTTT. It translates to CASSTWTGMSTDTQYF.

The J gene is TRBJ1-2, the V gene TRBV4-1; D is possibly TRBD1 (6 bases). This CDR3 is built from 17 residues. CDR1 is MGHRA and CDR2 is YSYEKL in the germline V gene. Trimming stripped 1 base from V and 2 bases from J, with 17 bases between. In DNA form, the CDR3 reads TGCGCCAGCAGCCAAGTGGGGAGGGGGGGGACCAACTATGGCTACACCTTC. This translates into CASSQVGRGGTNYGYTF.

The chain is built from TRBV5-1 and TRBJ2-1; D might be TRBD2 (7 bases). Germline CDR1 is SGHRS and CDR2 is YFSETQ. Trimming shortened V by 4 bases and J by 5 bases, and 19 bases separated the two germline ends. CDR3 length: 16 residues. The CDR3 DNA sequence: TGCGCCAGCAGCCGAACTGGGGGGCTAGCGGACAATGAGCAGTTCTTC. It codes for CASSRTGGLADNEQFF.

The chain recombines TRBV6-5 with TRBJ2-1; 8 bases fit TRBD1. Germline V gives CDR1 MNHEY, CDR2 SVGAGI. V lost 4 bases and J lost 0; bases outside the gene matches: 5. The CDR3 consists of 16 residues. The CDR3 is CASSSTGVGSYNEQFF. The CDR3 DNA reads as TGTGCCAGCAGTTCGACAGGGGTAGGCTCCTACAATGAGCAGTTCTTC.

This clone was seen a few times. DNA for the CDR3: TGTGCCAGCAGTTCCCCGGGGGGGGAGGGGTTGGCCGGGGAGCTGTTTTTT. It encodes CASSSPGGEGLAGELFF. The chain has TRBV28 and TRBJ2-2; TRBD2 matches at 8 bases. V lost 4 bases and J lost 6; bases outside the gene matches: 13. There are 17 residues in the CDR3. The germline CDR1 and CDR2 sequences are MDHEN and SYDVKM.

The V gene is TRBV30, the J gene TRBJ2-3; the match to TRBD2 covers 8 bases. The CDR3 covers 13 residues. The V segment lost 3 bases and the J segment 5 bases; nucleotides outside the gene matches: 4. Per germline, CDR1 GTSNPN and CDR2 SVGIG (reference sequence). This CDR3 reads CAWRTAGVDTQYF. The CDR3 DNA follows: TGTGCCTGGAGAACAGCGGGAGTAGATACGCAGTATTTT.

V is TRBV9 and J is TRBJ1-6, with D tentatively TRBD1 (5 bases). Between the trimmed V and J ends, which lost 0 bases and 0 bases, there was a span of 10 bases. This CDR3 contains 17 residues. Germline CDR1 reads SGDLS; CDR2 reads YYNGEE. The chain's CDR3 is CASSVGGESSYNSPLHF. The CDR3 DNA is TGTGCCAGCAGCGTAGGAGGGGAGAGCTCCTATAATTCACCCCTCCACTTT.

The chain joins TRBV2 to TRBJ1-1, with no clear D. The germline V gene has CDR1 SNHLY and CDR2 FYNNEI. The V gene lost 10 bases and the J gene lost 7 bases, with 22 bases spanning the gap. The CDR3 contains 14 residues. CDR3 in DNA: TGTGCCATTCTACGGGATTCCCGGCGGGGTGAAGCTTTCTTT. It codes for CAILRDSRRGEAFF.

The V call is TRBV3-1 (or the pseudogene TRBV3-2), the J call TRBJ2-7; D unclear. The CDR3 consists of 12 residues. CDR1 and CDR2 (germline): LGHDT, YNNKEL (reference sequence). V dropped 1 base and J dropped 6 bases, with 7 bases sitting between them. CDR3 bases: TGTGCCAGCAGCCAAGGTGGACGCGAGCAGTACTTC. It codes for CASSQGGREQYF.

V usage is TRBV9 and J usage is TRBJ2-7; D is uncertain. The germline gives CDR1 SGDLS, CDR2 YYNGEE. V was cut by 0 bases and J by 2 bases, with 12 bases left in between. The length of the CDR3 is 15 residues. The CDR3 sequence: CASSVATHAAYEQYF. The CDR3 nucleotides are TGTGCCAGCAGCGTAGCTACACATGCAGCCTACGAGCAGTACTTC.

V gene TRBV29-1 combines with J gene TRBJ2-1, with a weak D call TRBD2 (6 bases). Trimming stripped 7 bases from V and 10 bases from J, with 29 bases between. The germline V gene encodes CDR1 SQVTM and CDR2 ANQGSEA. CDR3 length equals 16 residues. The CDR3 reads CSASAVTSRRAGEQFF. CDR3 nucleotides: TGCAGCGCCTCAGCTGTGACAAGCAGGAGGGCCGGAGAGCAGTTCTTC.

This clone was seen only once. The rearrangement uses TRBV6-6 and TRBJ2-1; 7 bases fit TRBD2. Per the germline V gene, CDR1 is MNHNY and CDR2 is SVGAGI (reference sequence). The CDR3 length is 14 residues. V trimming: 6 bases; J trimming: 8 bases; junction bases outside the gene matches: 10. The CDR3 nucleotides read TGTGCCAGCAGCGGCCAGGGCCGGGGGGATGAGCAGTTCTTC. Protein product: CASSGQGRGDEQFF.

The rearrangement joins TRBV19 to TRBJ2-7, with D unclear. The CDR3 is made up of 11 amino acids. CDR1 is LNHDA, CDR2 SQIVND, per germline (reference sequence). V was cut by 5 bases and J by 3 bases, with 5 bases left in between. The CDR3 here is CASSFNYEQYF. CDR3 bases: TGTGCCAGTAGTTTCAACTACGAGCAGTACTTC. Filled out from reference TRBV19 and TRBJ2-7, the complete variable domain reads DGGITQSPKYLFRKEGQNVTLSCEQNLNHDAMYWYRQDPGQGLRLIYYSQIVNDFQKGDIAEGYSVSREKKESFPLTVTSAQKNPTAFYLCASSFNYEQYFGPGTRLTVT.

This chain links TRBV6-5 with TRBJ2-7; weak D call: TRBD2 (5 bases). The CDR3 is 12 residues long. The V gene lost 11 bases and the J gene lost 1 base, with 12 bases spanning the gap. Germline V gives CDR1 MNHEY, CDR2 SVGAGI. The CDR3 is CACRTGSYEQYF. CDR3 in DNA: TGTGCCTGTCGGACGGGATCCTACGAGCAGTACTTC.

This clone has just one count. CDR3 DNA: TGTGCCAGCTCGTCCGGGCAGCAAGAGACCCAGTACTTC. This sequence encodes CASSSGQQETQYF. The chain combines TRBV18 with TRBJ2-5; D is undetermined. V was shortened by 6 bases and J by 2 bases, with 10 bases between the two germline ends. The CDR3 is 13 amino acids. The germline CDR1 and CDR2 sequences are KGHSH and LQKENI.

The chain couples TRBV5-8 to TRBJ2-7; D is perhaps TRBD1 (7 bases). The CDR3 runs to 15 residues. V lost 5 bases, J lost 0 bases, and 15 bases lay in between. Germline V gene sequence: CDR1 SGHTS, CDR2 YDEGEE. The CDR3 DNA is TGTGCCAGCAGTCCGCGGGACAGCTACTCCTACGAGCAGTACTTC. Its translation is CASSPRDSYSYEQYF.

There are a few counts of this clone. This chain connects TRBV6-5 to TRBJ2-1; TRBD1 agrees at 11 bases. CDR1 and CDR2 from the germline V gene are MNHEY and SVGAGI. V lost 6 bases to trimming and J lost 8 bases; unmatched junction nucleotides: 9. The CDR3 covers 15 residues. The CDR3 nucleotides are TGTGCCAGCAGCCTTGGGACAGGGGGTCTCGATGAGCAGTTCTTC. It yields the protein CASSLGTGGLDEQFF.

This clone is a singleton in its sample. The CDR3 sequence: CASSLLGQAGVGNTEAFF. CDR3 coding DNA: TGCGCCAGCAGCTTGTTGGGACAGGCGGGGGTCGGTAACACTGAAGCTTTCTTT. The chain is built from TRBV5-1 and TRBJ1-1; 8 nucleotides align to TRBD1. This CDR3 has 18 residues. The V gene's germline CDR1 is SGHRS and CDR2 YFSETQ. The trim removed 1 base at V and 2 bases at J, leaving 13 bases unmatched.

The chain combines TRBV19 with TRBJ1-4; D ambiguous. Between the trimmed V and J ends, which lost 5 bases and 4 bases, there was a span of 11 bases. CDR1 and CDR2 (germline): LNHDA, SQIVND (reference sequence). This CDR3 has 14 residues. This CDR3 is CASSPRLGNEKLFF. As DNA, the CDR3 is TGTGCCAGTAGTCCCCGTCTAGGTAATGAAAAACTGTTTTTT.